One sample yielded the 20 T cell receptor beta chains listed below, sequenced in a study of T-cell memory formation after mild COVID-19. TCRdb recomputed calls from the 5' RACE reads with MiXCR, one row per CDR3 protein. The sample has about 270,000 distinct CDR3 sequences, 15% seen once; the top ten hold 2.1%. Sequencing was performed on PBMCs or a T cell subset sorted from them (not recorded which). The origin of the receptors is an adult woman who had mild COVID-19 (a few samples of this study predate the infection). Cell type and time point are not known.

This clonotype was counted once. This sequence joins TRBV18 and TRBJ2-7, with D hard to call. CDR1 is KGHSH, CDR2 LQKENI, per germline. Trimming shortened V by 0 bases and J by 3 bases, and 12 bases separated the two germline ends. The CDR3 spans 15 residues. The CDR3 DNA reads TGTGCCAGCTCACCACCCGGGTCACAAATCTACGAGCAGTACTTC. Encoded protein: CASSPPGSQIYEQYF.

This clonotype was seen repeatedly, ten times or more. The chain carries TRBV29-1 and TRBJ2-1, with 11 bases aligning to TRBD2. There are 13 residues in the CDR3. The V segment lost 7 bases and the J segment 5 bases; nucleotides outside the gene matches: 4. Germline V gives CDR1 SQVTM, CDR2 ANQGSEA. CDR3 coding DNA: TGCAGCGCTAGCGGGAGGTCCCACAATGAGCAGTTCTTC. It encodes CSASGRSHNEQFF.

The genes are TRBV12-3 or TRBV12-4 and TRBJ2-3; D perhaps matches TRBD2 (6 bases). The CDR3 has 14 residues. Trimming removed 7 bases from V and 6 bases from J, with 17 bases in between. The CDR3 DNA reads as TGTGCCAGCACCGACCGGAGGGAAACGGATACGCAGTATTTT. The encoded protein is CASTDRRETDTQYF.

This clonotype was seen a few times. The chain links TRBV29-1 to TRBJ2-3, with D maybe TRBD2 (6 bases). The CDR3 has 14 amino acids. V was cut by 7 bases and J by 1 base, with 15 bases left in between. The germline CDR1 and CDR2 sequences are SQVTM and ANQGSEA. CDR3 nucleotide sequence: TGCAGCGGAAGAGCTAGCGATCGCACAGATACGCAGTATTTT. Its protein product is CSGRASDRTDTQYF.

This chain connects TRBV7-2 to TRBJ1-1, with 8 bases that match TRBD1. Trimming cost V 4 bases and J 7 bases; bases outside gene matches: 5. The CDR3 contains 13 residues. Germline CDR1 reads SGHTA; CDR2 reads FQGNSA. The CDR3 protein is CASSSSGGYEAFF. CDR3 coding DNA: TGTGCCAGCAGCTCCTCAGGGGGCTATGAAGCTTTCTTT.

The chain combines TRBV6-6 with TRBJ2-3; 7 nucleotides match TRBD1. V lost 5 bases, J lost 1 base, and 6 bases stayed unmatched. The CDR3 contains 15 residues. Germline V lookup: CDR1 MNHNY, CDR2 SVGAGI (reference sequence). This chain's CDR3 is CASSAGGSGTDTQYF. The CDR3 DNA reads TGTGCCAGCAGTGCAGGGGGTAGCGGCACAGATACGCAGTATTTT.

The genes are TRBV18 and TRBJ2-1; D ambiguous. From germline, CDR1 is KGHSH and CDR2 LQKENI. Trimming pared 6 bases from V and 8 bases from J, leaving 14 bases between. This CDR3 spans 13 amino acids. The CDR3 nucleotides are TGTGCCAGCTCCTCGACTTGGGTCGATGAGCAGTTCTTC. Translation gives CASSSTWVDEQFF.

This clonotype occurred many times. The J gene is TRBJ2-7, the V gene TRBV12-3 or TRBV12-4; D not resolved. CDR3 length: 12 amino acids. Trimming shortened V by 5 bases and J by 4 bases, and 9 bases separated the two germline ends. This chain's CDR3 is CASSEIGYEQYF. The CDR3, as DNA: TGTGCCAGCAGTGAGATCGGGTACGAGCAGTACTTC.

CDR3 bases: TGTGCCAGCTCACCACCGGGACTAGCGGGTCAAGAGACCCAGTACTTC. Protein sequence: CASSPPGLAGQETQYF. The chain has TRBV18 and TRBJ2-5, with 12 bases identical to TRBD2. Germline V CDR1 and CDR2: KGHSH, LQKENI. The CDR3 is made up of 16 amino acids. The trim removed 0 bases at V and 2 bases at J, leaving 1 base unmatched.

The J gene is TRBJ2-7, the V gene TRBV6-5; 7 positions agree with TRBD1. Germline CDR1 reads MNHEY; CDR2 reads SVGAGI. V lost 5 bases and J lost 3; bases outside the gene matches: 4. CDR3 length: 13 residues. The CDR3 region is CASSRDRIYEQYF. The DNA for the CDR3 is TGTGCCAGCAGTAGGGACAGAATCTACGAGCAGTACTTC.

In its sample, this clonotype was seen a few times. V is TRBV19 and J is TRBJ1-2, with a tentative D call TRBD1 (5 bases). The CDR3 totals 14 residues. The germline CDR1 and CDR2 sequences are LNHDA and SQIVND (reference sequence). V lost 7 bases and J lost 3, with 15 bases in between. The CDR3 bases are TGTGCCAGTAAAGACAGCCCGATCTACTATGGCTACACCTTC. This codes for CASKDSPIYYGYTF.

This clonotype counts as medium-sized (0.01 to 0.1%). The CDR3 loop reads CASSLRGNQPQHF. The CDR3 nucleotides are TGTGCCAGCAGCCTGAGGGGCAATCAGCCCCAGCATTTT. The V and J genes are TRBV7-2 and TRBJ1-5, with D unclear. V was shortened by 5 bases and J by 2 bases, with 7 bases between the two germline ends. Germline-derived CDR1 and CDR2 are SGHTA and FQGNSA. The CDR3 totals 13 residues.

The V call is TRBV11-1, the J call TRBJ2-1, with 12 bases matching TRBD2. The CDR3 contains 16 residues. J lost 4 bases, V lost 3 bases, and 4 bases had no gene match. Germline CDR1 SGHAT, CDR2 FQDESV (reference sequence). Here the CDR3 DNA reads TGTGCCAGCAGCTTCAGGACTAGCGGGGTATACAATGAGCAGTTCTTC. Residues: CASSFRTSGVYNEQFF.

The CDR3 bases are TGTGCCAGCAGCCAAGACAGGGCAAGCGAGCAGTTCTTC. This translates into CASSQDRASEQFF. V and J are TRBV5-6 and TRBJ2-1, with 7 bases identical to TRBD1. CDR1 is SGHDT, CDR2 YYEEEE, per germline. This CDR3 contains 13 residues. The V segment lost 4 bases and the J segment 10 bases; nucleotides outside the gene matches: 8.

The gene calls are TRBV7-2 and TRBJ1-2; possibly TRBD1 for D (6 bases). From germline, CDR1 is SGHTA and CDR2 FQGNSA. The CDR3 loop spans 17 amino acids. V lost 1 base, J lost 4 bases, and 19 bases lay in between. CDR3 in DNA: TGTGCCAGCAGCTTAGTGGTCCTCCTCGTAGGGGGCTATGGCTACACCTTC. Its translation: CASSLVVLLVGGYGYTF.

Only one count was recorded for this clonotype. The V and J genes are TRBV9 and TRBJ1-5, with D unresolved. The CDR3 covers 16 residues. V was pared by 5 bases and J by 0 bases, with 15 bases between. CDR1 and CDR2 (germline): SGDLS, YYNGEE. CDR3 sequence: CASRPHPGYSNQPQHF. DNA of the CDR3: TGTGCCAGCAGGCCCCATCCAGGTTATAGCAATCAGCCCCAGCATTTT.

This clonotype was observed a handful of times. CDR3 residues: CATSRGSSSGANVLTF. DNA for the CDR3: TGTGCCACCAGCAGGGGGTCGAGCTCTGGGGCCAACGTCCTGACTTTC. The chain joins TRBV15 to TRBJ2-6; no reliable D call. The CDR3 contains 16 residues. Germline CDR1 is LNHNV and CDR2 is YYDKDF (reference sequence). V lost 3 bases to trimming and J lost 0 bases, with 9 bases between them.

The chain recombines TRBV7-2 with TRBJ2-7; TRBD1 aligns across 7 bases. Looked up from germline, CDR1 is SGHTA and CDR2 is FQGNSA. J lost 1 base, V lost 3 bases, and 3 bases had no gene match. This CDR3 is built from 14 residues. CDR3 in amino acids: CASSLTGTSYEQYF. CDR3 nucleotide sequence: TGTGCCAGCAGCTTGACAGGGACGTCCTACGAGCAGTACTTC.

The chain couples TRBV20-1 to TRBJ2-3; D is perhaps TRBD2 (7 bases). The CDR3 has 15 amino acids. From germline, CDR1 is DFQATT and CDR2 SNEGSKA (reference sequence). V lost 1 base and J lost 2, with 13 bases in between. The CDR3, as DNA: TGCAGTGCTAGAGTGGGGGGGGCCTTCACAGATACGCAGTATTTT. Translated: CSARVGGAFTDTQYF.

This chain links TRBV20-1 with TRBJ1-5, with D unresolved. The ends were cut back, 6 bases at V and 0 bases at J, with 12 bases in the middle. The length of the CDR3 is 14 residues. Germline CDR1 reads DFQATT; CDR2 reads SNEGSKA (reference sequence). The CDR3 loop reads CSANVGNSNQPQHF. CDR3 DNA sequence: TGCAGTGCCAATGTAGGGAATAGCAATCAGCCCCAGCATTTT.